This T cell receptor beta chain stems from a study of persistence of HIV-infected CD4 T cells. Concerning this clone itself: Antigen unknown.

Germline CDR1 MDHEN, CDR2 SYDVKM. The CDR3 covers 12 residues. The V end was cut by 6 bases, the J end by 6 bases, with 12 bases between. This was the immunoSEQ version 4 assay in survey mode. TCRdb's table, derived via immunoSEQ multiplex PCR, lists solely in-frame clones and lacks some. This table holds tens of thousands of clones, approximately 79% found once. Overall study findings and caveats: TCR analyses could not target the rare provirus-carrying CMV-responding cells. TCRbeta richness was lower in CMV- and Gag-responding cells than in anti-CD3/anti-CD28-responding cells.

Overlapping HIV-1 Gag 15-mer peptides at roughly 1 ug per peptide per mL were used. CD4+ T cells upregulating both CD40 ligand and CD69 were sorted as responding cells. The clonotype comes from an adult man with HIV who was CMV-seropositive. The V and J genes are TRBV28 and TRBJ2-7; no reliable D call. Here the sequenced sample was CD4+ T cells sorted from PBMCs after roughly 20-hour stimulation, taken from a patient who received antiretroviral therapy. The CDR3: CASSSEVSEQYF. The CDR3 nucleotides are TGTGCCAGCAGCTCGGAAGTCTCCGAGCAGTACTTC.